The 9 T cell receptor beta chains below were found in one sample sequenced in a study of control samples from healthy donors and cancer patients. Clones were read by immunoSEQ multiplex PCR, and TCRdb kept only the in-frame ones, dropping some. The repertoire holds roughly 98,000 clones, with 85% to 95% as singletons. Source material: blood. The receptor source for this set is a man aged 18 to 35 in good health.

The chain links TRBV7-2 to TRBJ1-1; D remains unclear. The CDR3 totals 13 residues. The germline gives CDR1 SGHTA, CDR2 FQGNSA. Trimming cost V 5 bases and J 1 base, with 8 bases left between them. CDR3 amino acids: CASSTRPNTEAFF. The CDR3 nucleotides read TGTGCCAGCAGCACCCGACCGAACACTGAAGCTTTCTTT.

The rearrangement uses TRBV5-5 and TRBJ1-1; D gene unclear. Germline V gene lookup returns CDR1 SGHKS and CDR2 YYEKEE (reference sequence). The V gene lost 2 bases and the J gene lost 4 bases, with 18 bases spanning the gap. This CDR3 comprises 16 residues. For the CDR3, the DNA is TGTGCCAGCAGCTTCAGACCGGGCCGAACGGCCACTGAAGCTTTCTTT. Its translation: CASSFRPGRTATEAFF.

The rearrangement uses TRBV30 and TRBJ1-1, with D uncertain. V was pared by 0 bases and J by 4 bases, with 12 bases between. Germline assignment: CDR1 GTSNPN and CDR2 SVGIG (reference sequence). The CDR3 spans 14 residues. CDR3 sequence: CAWSVTGMGTEAFF. CDR3 bases: TGTGCCTGGAGTGTAACGGGTATGGGCACTGAAGCTTTCTTT. Using reference TRBV30 and TRBJ1-1 for the parts outside the CDR3, the full variable domain is SQTIHQWPATLVQPVGSPLSLECTVEGTSNPNLYWYRQAAGRGLQLLFYSVGIGQISSEVPQNLSASRPQDRQFILSSKKLLLSDSGFYLCAWSVTGMGTEAFFGQGTRLTVV.

This rearrangement joins TRBV4-1 to TRBJ1-1; D remains unclear. V gave up 4 bases and J gave up 1 base, with 13 bases separating them. Looked up from germline, CDR1 is MGHRA and CDR2 is YSYEKL. The CDR3 is made up of 15 amino acids. The CDR3 loop reads CASSLLAAPNTEAFF. Here the CDR3 DNA reads TGCGCCAGCAGCCTATTAGCAGCCCCGAACACTGAAGCTTTCTTT.

This chain uses TRBV2 with TRBJ2-2; 9 nucleotides line up with TRBD1. Germline V gene data show CDR1 as SNHLY and CDR2 as FYNNEI. Unmatched junction bases numbered 7, after V lost 7 bases and J lost 4 bases. This CDR3 has 15 residues. This CDR3 reads CASKAGTGTTGELFF. CDR3 DNA: TGTGCCAGCAAAGCCGGGACAGGGACCACCGGGGAGCTGTTTTTT.

The V and J genes are TRBV4-1 and TRBJ2-7; D unresolved. There are 13 residues in the CDR3. The ends were cut back, 4 bases at V and 3 bases at J, with 10 bases in the middle. The germline gives CDR1 MGHRA, CDR2 YSYEKL. In DNA form, the CDR3 reads TGCGCCAGCAGCCGTGGACCTAACTACGAGCAGTACTTC. Residues: CASSRGPNYEQYF.

This chain links TRBV11-2 with TRBJ1-1, with D possibly matching TRBD1 (6 bases). Trimming cost V 1 base and J 3 bases, with 12 bases left between them. This CDR3 has 15 residues. The germline CDR1 and CDR2 sequences are SGHAT and FQNNGV. The chain's CDR3 is CASSLVPGAYTEAFF. The DNA of the CDR3 is TGTGCCAGCAGCTTAGTCCCAGGGGCGTACACTGAAGCTTTCTTT.

The J gene is TRBJ2-1, the V gene TRBV9; TRBD2 aligns across 7 bases. The ends lost 4 bases at V and 3 bases at J; junction bases unmatched: 4. The germline CDR1 and CDR2 sequences are SGDLS and YYNGEE. The CDR3 totals 14 residues. The CDR3 protein is CASSTGTNYNEQFF. CDR3 nucleotides: TGTGCCAGCAGCACCGGGACTAACTACAATGAGCAGTTCTTC.

V gene TRBV19 combines with J gene TRBJ2-1, with D unclear. The CDR3 covers 13 residues. The ends were cut back, 5 bases at V and 0 bases at J, with 5 bases in the middle. CDR1 LNHDA and CDR2 SQIVND come from the germline V gene (reference sequence). The CDR3 sequence: CASSGGSYNEQFF. Here the CDR3 DNA reads TGTGCCAGTAGTGGCGGCTCCTACAATGAGCAGTTCTTC.